This TCR beta chain was identified during a study of blood T cells in healthy people across ages. Germline V lookup: CDR1 ENHRY, CDR2 SYGVKD. The CDR3 is 16 residues long. The V end lost 0 bases, the J end lost 2 bases, and 13 bases lay between the germline ends. The use of a sample-barcoded 5' primer and a J-beta primer mix characterized a second PCR of 7 to 11 cycles. TCRdb ran MiXCR on the 5' RACE reads and lists one entry per CDR3 protein. The sample yields around 800,000 distinct CDR3 sequences, roughly 44% seen once. General study points: Diversity estimates drawn from one million T cells were deemed underestimates.

Isolated PBMCs totaled at least 6.5 million in each sample. Turning to this clonotype: Its antigen is unknown.

Sequences were obtained from blood. This rearrangement joins TRBV10-3 to TRBJ1-2; D gene uncertain. The TCR originated in a man between 60 and 75 years old in good health. The CDR3 is CAISESYGSRNYGYTF. DNA for the CDR3: TGTGCCATCAGTGAGTCGTACGGTTCAAGGAACTATGGCTACACCTTC.